The T cell receptor beta chain described here comes from a study of blood T cell repertoires in COVID-19 (dated by TCRdb to 2018 to 2021). Study-level background: The collaborator samples originated in the United States, Italy and Spain and spanned the acute and convalescent phases of COVID-19. The repertoires were released in a freely available public database meant as a resource for research on the immune response to SARS-CoV-2. The material from the prospective study consisted of cDNA or gDNA derived from T cells, B-cell-depleted T cells, or PBMCs. Nearly every sample came with metadata listing a de-identified subject ID, COVID-19 status, age in years and sex. Samples came from the ongoing ImmuneRACE study (first 160 participants) plus 1,254 subjects from 6 global collaborators. Where available, HLA class I and class II types were obtained from metadata supplied by the sample provider rather than from assay-based typing. Subjects who had been exposed to COVID-19, were actively infected with it, or had recovered from it provided the deeply sampled blood TCRbeta repertoires that made up the dataset.

TCRbeta CDR3 regions were amplified from genomic DNA by means of the immunoSEQ Assay, a bias-controlled multiplex PCR. The paper's processing steps were these. The number of nucleated cells in each sample was estimated by amplification of reference gene primers within the assay. To quantify the absolute abundance of each unique TCRbeta CDR3 rearrangement, sequence reads were collapsed and filtered. For each sample, productive Simpson clonality was calculated as the square root of Simpson's diversity index over productive rearrangements. TCRdb holds this immuneACCESS table with in-frame rearrangements only. Some clones are missing; in checked studies, unresolved V genes explain under half, and the rest has no known cause. V, J and clone size reflect that table, while D and trimming were determined from the DNA. This sample gives about 220,000 clones in total; 75% to 85% of them show up just once. Less than 6% of the sample comes from the top ten.

At one collaborating source in Seattle, patients were enrolled during active infection and were followed longitudinally through the course of disease. Whole blood was collected in K2EDTA tubes by collaborating institutions according to the institutions' own protocols. For TCRbeta analysis, collaborators shipped samples as frozen whole blood, isolated PBMCs, or DNA extracted from either of those sample types. This clone turned up a few times. Which antigen it targets is not known. The sample holds no much larger clone one base away, and base qualities are not on file. The research as a whole found: The quantity of clinical and demographic metadata differed by source and by participant and was supplied without curation.

The CDR3 runs 16 residues from the cysteine to the phenylalanine. Only the CDR3 portion is preserved as DNA: 48 bases, with reading frame beginning at the first base. The V end gives up 1 base and the J end 2 bases, leaving 6 bases in the junction not matched to a gene. The germline V gene (reference sequence) yields LNHNV for CDR1 and YYDKDF for CDR2. This sequence was found in a woman aged 70-85 years with COVID-19, enrolled during active disease. Sequenced sample: peripheral blood. Recombination joined TRBV15 with TRBJ2-7; 9 bases in the middle match TRBD2. At the DNA level, the sequence is TGTGCCACCAGCAGAGGTGGGGCGGGAGGGGCCTACGAGCAGTACTTC. Translated, this is CATSRGGAGGAYEQYF.